Each of the 19 T cell receptor beta chains below was sequenced from the same sample in a study of T-cell reconstitution after alpha-beta-depleted transplantation in children (TCRdb year 2016). The library was produced with PCR. Instrument on record: Illumina HiSeq 2500. TCR library preparation used molecular barcoding, with unique molecular identifiers applied to normalize quantification of the TCRbeta repertoire. TCRdb's own reprocessing of the public reads used fastp at Q25 and MiXCR and kept productive beta chains. Rows are combined by CDR3 protein, so each entry shows the most common genes and DNA. For this sample the table gives approximately 590,000 distinct CDR3 sequences, of which 10% were detected only once. The leading ten clones occupy 4% to 5% of the sample. Source: PBMCs from the stem cell graft donor, taken from the stem cell graft. The receptors derive from a human donor who donated a stem cell graft to a child with acute myeloid leukemia.

This clonotype has ten or more counts. The chain couples TRBV20-1 to TRBJ2-1, with 8 bases lining up with TRBD2. J gave up 5 bases and V 6 bases, and 18 bases lay outside the gene matches. The CDR3 is made up of 17 amino acids. Germline V gene lookup returns CDR1 DFQATT and CDR2 SNEGSKA (reference sequence). The CDR3 sequence is CSANFRSREVRHNEQFF. The CDR3 DNA sequence: TGCAGTGCCAATTTTAGGTCGCGGGAGGTTAGGCACAATGAGCAGTTCTTC.

This clonotype was recorded a few times. V is TRBV15 and J is TRBJ2-4; D possibly corresponds to TRBD1 (5 bases). The CDR3 runs 17 residues. V lost 5 bases and J lost 0, with 17 bases in between. Germline assignment: CDR1 LNHNV and CDR2 YYDKDF (reference sequence). The CDR3 region is CATSGLDRILAKNIQYF. In DNA, the CDR3 is TGTGCCACCAGCGGCCTTGACAGAATCCTAGCCAAAAACATTCAGTACTTC.

This clonotype was counted at least ten times. The chain has TRBV24-1 and TRBJ2-3; TRBD2 matches at 12 bases. This CDR3 has 15 amino acids. V shed 4 bases and J 6 bases; nucleotides not matched to a gene: 4. Germline V gives CDR1 KGHDR, CDR2 SFDVKD. CDR3 region: CATSDLAGGPDTQYF. In nucleotides, the CDR3 is TGTGCCACCAGTGACCTAGCGGGAGGGCCGGATACGCAGTATTTT.

In DNA, the CDR3 is TGCGCCAGCAGCTCAACTAGCGGGACCACAGATACGCAGTATTTT. It specifies CASSSTSGTTDTQYF. The rearrangement links TRBV5-1 to TRBJ2-3; 10 bases are a match to TRBD2. The V gene end was trimmed by 3 bases and the J gene end by 2 bases; junction bases not matched to a gene: 3. The CDR3 spans 15 residues. CDR1 SGHRS and CDR2 YFSETQ come from the germline V gene.

The table lists this clonotype with many counts. The chain joins TRBV20-1 to TRBJ2-1, with 14 bases identical to TRBD2. V was clipped by 3 bases and J by 5 bases; unmatched bases: 12. This CDR3 contains 18 residues. Germline V CDR1 and CDR2: DFQATT, SNEGSKA (reference sequence). The CDR3 sequence: CSASAWGLAGVLNNEQFF. CDR3 nucleotide sequence: TGCAGTGCTAGCGCCTGGGGACTAGCGGGAGTCTTGAACAATGAGCAGTTCTTC.

V and J are TRBV29-1 and TRBJ1-1, with TRBD1 as a possible D gene (5 bases). V lost 5 bases to trimming and J lost 4 bases, with 14 bases between them. The CDR3 totals 13 residues. CDR1 SQVTM and CDR2 ANQGSEA come from the germline V gene. For the CDR3, the DNA is TGCAGCGTTATCATCCAAGGGGTCACTGAAGCTTTCTTT. Protein product: CSVIIQGVTEAFF.

This clonotype has more than one count but fewer than ten. The genes are TRBV20-1 and TRBJ2-7; TRBD1 or TRBD2 may be the D gene (6 bases each). The CDR3 is 13 amino acids. Trimming removed 1 base from V and 7 bases from J, with 14 bases in between. CDR1 DFQATT and CDR2 SNEGSKA come from the germline V gene (reference sequence). This CDR3 is CSARGGALKEQYF. CDR3 in DNA: TGCAGTGCTAGAGGGGGGGCTCTAAAAGAGCAGTACTTC.

This clonotype was counted once. Germline is not matched at one junction end, which may reflect a read error. This chain links TRBV3-1 with TRBJ2-5; D is possibly TRBD2 (6 bases). Germline V gives CDR1 LGHDT, CDR2 YNNKEL (reference sequence). CDR3 size: 17 residues. The CDR3 DNA is TGTGCCTGCAGCCAAGTTCCTCGGCGGGACCTCCAAGAGACCCAGTACTTC. Protein: CACSQVPRRDLQETQYF.

This rearrangement joins TRBV4-2 to TRBJ2-1; a possible D gene is TRBD1 (5 bases). Looked up from germline, CDR1 is LGHNA and CDR2 is YNFKEQ. V dropped 3 bases and J dropped 6 bases, with 18 bases sitting between them. The CDR3 consists of 16 residues. The CDR3 reads CASSHSPPQGSNEQFF. The CDR3 bases are TGTGCCAGCAGCCATTCCCCTCCGCAGGGTTCCAATGAGCAGTTCTTC.

This clonotype has at least ten counts. This chain uses TRBV12-5 with TRBJ2-1; 10 positions agree with TRBD2. Germline-derived CDR1 and CDR2 are LGHNT and FRNRAP. The CDR3 consists of 16 residues. With 1 base clipped from V and 2 bases from J, the junction kept 2 bases outside the gene matches. The CDR3 DNA reads TGTGCTAGTGGTTTGGATAGCGGGGGGACCTACAATGAGCAGTTCTTC. It codes for CASGLDSGGTYNEQFF.

In its sample, this clonotype was seen a few times. The chain has TRBV11-2 and TRBJ2-1, with 11 bases aligning to TRBD2. The CDR3 sequence is 18 residues long. CDR1 and CDR2 from the germline V gene are SGHAT and FQNNGV. The junction had 11 bases not matched to a gene; V was cut back by 3 bases and J by 4 bases. The CDR3 nucleotides read TGTGCCAGCAGCTTGCTTCGCCCACTAGCGGGAGTTTACAATGAGCAGTTCTTC. It codes for CASSLLRPLAGVYNEQFF.

The chain joins TRBV12-3 or TRBV12-4 to TRBJ2-1; D ambiguous. The ends were cut back, 5 bases at V and 0 bases at J, with 14 bases in the middle. CDR3 size: 16 residues. The CDR3 here is CASSRSDGSSYNEQFF. CDR3 coding DNA: TGTGCCAGCAGTCGTTCGGACGGAAGCTCCTACAATGAGCAGTTCTTC.

This clonotype has just a few counts. This chain links TRBV5-5 with TRBJ1-2, with a possible D match to TRBD1 (5 bases). V was cut by 1 base and J by 8 bases, with 12 bases left in between. The CDR3 is 13 residues long. Germline loops: CDR1 SGHKS, CDR2 YYEKEE (reference sequence). The CDR3 DNA reads as TGTGCCAGCAGCTTGAATCAGGGCGGAGGCTACACCTTC. It encodes CASSLNQGGGYTF.

This clonotype is a singleton in its sample. The chain couples TRBV9 to TRBJ2-3; the match to TRBD2 covers 11 bases. The CDR3 loop spans 17 amino acids. Germline-derived CDR1 and CDR2 are SGDLS and YYNGEE. Trimming took 3 bases from V and 0 from J; bases not matched to a gene: 6. The CDR3 bases are TGTGCCAGCAGCGCCGGGACTAGCGGAGATAGCACAGATACGCAGTATTTT. It is translated as CASSAGTSGDSTDTQYF. Filled out from reference TRBV9 and TRBJ2-3, the complete variable domain reads DSGVTQTPKHLITATGQRVTLRCSPRSGDLSVYWYQQSLDQGLQFLIQYYNGEERAKGNILERFSAQQFPDLHSELNLSSLELGDSALYFCASSAGTSGDSTDTQYFGPGTRLTVL.

The V and J genes are TRBV7-2 and TRBJ1-2, with TRBD1 identical over 7 bases. This CDR3 contains 12 residues. V dropped 5 bases and J dropped 8; count of bases not matched to a gene: 5. Germline values: CDR1 SGHTA, CDR2 FQGNSA. The chain's CDR3 is CASSPQGHGYTF. The CDR3 bases are TGTGCCAGCAGCCCACAGGGGCACGGCTACACCTTC.

This clonotype has ten or more counts. The chain combines TRBV12-3 or TRBV12-4 with TRBJ2-3; D is ambiguous. The CDR3 has 15 amino acids. With 0 bases removed from V and 8 bases from J, the gap between germline ends came to 15 bases. Here the CDR3 reads CASSLAPGEGGTQYF. The CDR3 DNA reads as TGTGCCAGCAGTTTAGCGCCTGGAGAAGGCGGTACGCAGTATTTT.

This clonotype was counted only a few times. J is TRBJ1-6 and V is TRBV2; D unclear. Trimming pared 4 bases from V and 7 bases from J, leaving 17 bases between. This CDR3 contains 16 residues. Germline CDR1 is SNHLY and CDR2 is FYNNEI. The CDR3 protein is CASSGLDRVANSPLHF. DNA of the CDR3: TGTGCCAGCAGTGGACTGGACCGGGTGGCGAATTCACCCCTCCACTTT.

This chain links TRBV7-2 with TRBJ2-3; tentatively, D is TRBD1 (6 bases). The V end was cut by 5 bases, the J end by 4 bases, with 13 bases between. Germline V gives CDR1 SGHTA, CDR2 FQGNSA. The CDR3 extends over 14 amino acids. The CDR3 loop reads CASSGDRSSDTQYF. The DNA for the CDR3 is TGTGCCAGCAGCGGCGACAGGAGTTCAGATACGCAGTATTTT.

The chain links TRBV18 to TRBJ2-1; no definite D call. The V gene's germline CDR1 is KGHSH and CDR2 LQKENI. The CDR3 has 15 amino acids. Deletions cut 3 bases from V and 12 bases from J, with 21 bases between. The CDR3 here is CASSPIEAELQGQFF. CDR3 DNA sequence: TGTGCCAGCTCACCTATTGAGGCGGAGCTTCAAGGGCAGTTCTTC.